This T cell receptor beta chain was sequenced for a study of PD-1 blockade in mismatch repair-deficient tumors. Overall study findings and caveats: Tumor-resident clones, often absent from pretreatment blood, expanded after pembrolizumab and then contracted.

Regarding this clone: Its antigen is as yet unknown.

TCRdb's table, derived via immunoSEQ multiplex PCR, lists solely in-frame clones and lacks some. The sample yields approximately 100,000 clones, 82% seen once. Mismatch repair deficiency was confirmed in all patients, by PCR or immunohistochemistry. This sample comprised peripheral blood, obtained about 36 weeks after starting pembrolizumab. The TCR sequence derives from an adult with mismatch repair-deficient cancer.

The CDR3 sequence: CASSLAGSQETQYF. CDR3 DNA sequence: TGTGCCAGCAGCTTAGCCGGGTCTCAGGAGACCCAGTACTTC. The chain couples TRBV7-9 to TRBJ2-5, with D hard to call. Germline lookup yields CDR1 SEHNR and CDR2 FQNEAQ (reference sequence). Trimming cost V 0 bases and J 5 bases, with 10 bases left between them. This CDR3 has 14 residues.